This T cell receptor beta chain appears in the sequencing data of a study of blood T cell repertoires in COVID-19 (dated by TCRdb to 2018 to 2021). With regard to the full study: Samples from collaborators originated in the United States, Italy and Spain and spanned both the acute and convalescent phases of COVID-19. The prospective study material was composed of cDNA or gDNA derived from T cells, B-cell-depleted T cells, or PBMCs. Deeply sampled blood TCRbeta repertoires from subjects exposed to, actively infected with, or recovered from COVID-19 were included in the dataset. A freely available public database, intended as a resource for researchers studying the immune response to SARS-CoV-2, is where the repertoires were released. Samples came from the ongoing ImmuneRACE study (first 160 participants) plus 1,254 subjects from 6 global collaborators. A de-identified subject ID, COVID-19 status, age in years and sex were almost always included in the sample metadata. HLA class I and class II types, where available, came from metadata supplied by the sample provider rather than from assay-based typing. On the study overall, not on this receptor specifically: The quantity of clinical and demographic metadata differed by source and by participant and was supplied without curation.

From the germline V gene, CDR1 is SNHLY and CDR2 is FYNNEI. The junction carries 14 bases between V and J, which are trimmed by 2 bases and 10 bases respectively. The CDR3 has 14 amino acids, counting the end cysteine and phenylalanine. Only CDR3 DNA is held: 42 bases, read in frame from base 1. The immunoSEQ Assay, a bias-controlled multiplex PCR, was used to amplify TCRbeta CDR3 regions from genomic DNA. The source study handled its data this way. Nucleated cell counts per sample were estimated from amplification of reference gene primers within the assay. To quantify the absolute abundance of each unique TCRbeta CDR3 rearrangement, sequence reads were collapsed and filtered. For each sample, productive Simpson clonality was calculated as the square root of Simpson's diversity index across productive rearrangements. TCRdb mirrors the immuneACCESS table, restricted to in-frame sequences. Some clones are absent from its copies; in checked studies, under half trace to an unresolved V gene, and the reason for the others is unknown. V, J and clone size are taken as reported in that table, and D and trimming were inferred from the DNA itself. The sample contains 350,000 to 450,000 clones, approximately 89% of them found a single time. Together, the top ten hold 0.7% to 0.95% of the sample.

Participants in the prospective study were aged roughly 18 to 90 years, lived in under 30 United States geographic areas, and enrolled through a virtual design. In the prospective study, participants were assigned to cohorts based on the clinical history participants reported in a screening survey and a study questionnaire. Exposed participants were defined as having been in contact with someone with a PCR-confirmed or clinician-diagnosed COVID-19 case within 2 weeks of study entry. Each participant in the prospective study had whole blood, serum and a nasopharyngeal or oropharyngeal swab collected by mobile phlebotomists. Prospective study participants could optionally give additional blood draws and questionnaires over an approximately two-month period. Before DNA extraction, blood samples from the prospective study were shipped at room temperature or frozen. Notes on this clone: What antigen it recognizes has not been identified. The sample holds no much larger clone one base away, and base qualities are not on file.

The clonotype was recovered from a middle-aged woman who had been exposed to COVID-19. Recombination linked TRBV2 to TRBJ1-4, with TRBD1 tentatively as D gene (5 bases match). Sequenced: PBMCs or T cells enriched from blood (not recorded which). The DNA sequence is as follows: TGTGCCAGCAGTGAAACCTTGGGAAGGGGAAAACTGTTTTTT. Translated, it reads CASSETLGRGKLFF.